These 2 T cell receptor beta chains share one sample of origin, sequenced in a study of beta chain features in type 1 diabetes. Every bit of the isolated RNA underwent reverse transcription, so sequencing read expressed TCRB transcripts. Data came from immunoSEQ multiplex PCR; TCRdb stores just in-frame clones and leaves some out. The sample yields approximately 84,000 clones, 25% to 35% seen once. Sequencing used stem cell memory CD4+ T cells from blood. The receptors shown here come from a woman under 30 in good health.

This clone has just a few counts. The CDR3 is CASSSSGNTGELFF. For the CDR3, the DNA is TGTGCCAGCAGCTCAAGCGGTAACACCGGGGAGCTGTTTTTT. V usage is TRBV7-3 and J usage is TRBJ2-2; D is possibly TRBD2 (5 bases). Per germline, CDR1 SGHTA and CDR2 FQGTGA. The CDR3 is 14 amino acids. Trimming removed 4 bases at V and 2 bases at J, with 8 bases between.

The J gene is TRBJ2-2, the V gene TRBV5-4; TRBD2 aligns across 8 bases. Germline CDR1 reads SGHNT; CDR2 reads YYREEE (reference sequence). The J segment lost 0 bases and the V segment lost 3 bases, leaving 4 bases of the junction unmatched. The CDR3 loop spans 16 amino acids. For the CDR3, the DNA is TGTGCCAGCAGCTCCCGGGAGGGAACGAACACCGGGGAGCTGTTTTTT. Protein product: CASSSREGTNTGELFF.